This passage covers 26 T cell receptor beta chains from one sample sequenced in a study of spatial heterogeneity in lung cancer. TCRdb analysed the 5' RACE reads with MiXCR anew, one entry per CDR3 protein. The sample includes 45,000 to 50,000 distinct CDR3 sequences, roughly 12% seen only once; the top ten take 30% to 40%. Time point: blood at routine non-recurrence follow-up after resection. Sequences were derived from PBMCs, sampled at follow-up. The origin of the receptors is a male donor with early-stage non-small cell lung cancer.

The chain carries TRBV5-1 and TRBJ1-2; no clear D. V was pared by 0 bases and J by 10 bases, with 13 bases between. The CDR3 covers 13 residues. Germline assignment: CDR1 SGHRS and CDR2 YFSETQ. As DNA, the CDR3 is TGCGCCAGCAGCTTGGACGGGAAGTACGACTACACCTTC. The encoded protein is CASSLDGKYDYTF.

This clonotype was observed many times. The gene calls are TRBV3-1 and TRBJ1-3; D is unclear. V was cut by 0 bases and J by 9 bases, with 12 bases left in between. Germline values: CDR1 LGHDT, CDR2 YNNKEL (reference sequence). The CDR3 covers 14 residues. CDR3 protein: CASSQDKQWGTIYF. As DNA, the CDR3 is TGTGCCAGCAGCCAAGATAAACAGTGGGGCACCATATATTTT. Full variable domain (remainder filled in from reference TRBV3-1 and TRBJ1-3): DTAVSQTPKYLVTQMGNDKSIKCEQNLGHDTMYWYKQDSKKFLKIMFSYNNKELIINETVPNRFSPKSPDKAHLNLHINSLELGDSAVYFCASSQDKQWGTIYFGEGSWLTVV.

The chain uses TRBV6-2 or TRBV6-3 and TRBJ2-3, with D possibly TRBD2 on 6 matching bases. V lost 6 bases and J lost 6, with 22 bases in between. Germline values: CDR1 MNHEY, CDR2 SVGEGT. The CDR3 has 16 residues. The CDR3: CASREMGRENTDTQYF. The CDR3 DNA sequence: TGTGCCAGCAGGGAAATGGGACGGGAGAACACTGATACGCAGTATTTT.

Many counts were recorded for this clonotype. This chain uses TRBV7-2 with TRBJ2-7; TRBD1 might be the D (6 bases). The CDR3 runs to 15 residues. The germline V gene has CDR1 SGHTA and CDR2 FQGNSA. The V end was cut by 7 bases, the J end by 1 base, with 17 bases between. Written as DNA, the CDR3 is TGTGCCAGCATCAATACAGGGCCCCCATCCTACGAGCAGTACTTC. It is translated as CASINTGPPSYEQYF.

This clonotype was observed at least ten times. The rearrangement joins TRBV27 to TRBJ1-2; 10 nucleotides line up with TRBD1. V trimming: 4 bases; J trimming: 3 bases; junction bases outside the gene matches: 2. Germline CDR1 reads MNHEY; CDR2 reads SMNVEV (reference sequence). The length of the CDR3 is 14 residues. In nucleotides, the CDR3 is TGTGCCAGCAGTTCCGGGACAGGGGACTATGGCTACACCTTC. Its translation: CASSSGTGDYGYTF.

This clonotype was found many times. This chain links TRBV20-1 with TRBJ2-1; 10 positions agree with TRBD2. The CDR3 is 16 residues long. The trim removed 1 base at V and 5 bases at J, leaving 8 bases unmatched. The germline CDR1 and CDR2 sequences are DFQATT and SNEGSKA (reference sequence). CDR3 sequence: CSARGGTGTSDNEQFF. The DNA of the CDR3 is TGCAGTGCTAGAGGGGGAACAGGGACTAGCGACAATGAGCAGTTCTTC.

This clonotype came up many times. V is TRBV18 and J is TRBJ2-6; D is unclear. Trimming took off 5 bases at V and 5 bases at J, with 7 bases between the two ends. CDR1 is KGHSH, CDR2 LQKENI, per germline. CDR3 size: 13 residues. The CDR3 spells CASSDQWANVLTF. CDR3 nucleotides: TGTGCCAGCTCAGACCAGTGGGCCAACGTCCTGACTTTC.

The chain links TRBV5-6 to TRBJ2-3, with TRBD2 matching over 8 bases. The V and J ends lost 1 base and 5 bases, in that order; junction bases with no gene match: 3. The length of the CDR3 is 14 residues. Germline V lookup: CDR1 SGHDT, CDR2 YYEEEE. The CDR3 here is CASSLSGGRDTQYF. CDR3 coding DNA: TGTGCCAGCAGCTTGAGCGGGGGAAGAGATACGCAGTATTTT.

This clonotype appeared many times. The chain recombines TRBV2 with TRBJ2-3; D is ambiguous. The CDR3 spans 15 residues. V was shortened by 4 bases and J by 4 bases, with 15 bases between the two germline ends. CDR1 is SNHLY and CDR2 is FYNNEI in the germline V gene. The CDR3, as DNA: TGTGCCAGCAGTGGGAAATGGAGTTATGCAGATACGCAGTATTTT. As protein: CASSGKWSYADTQYF.

This clonotype was counted at least ten times. CDR3 protein: CASSFRAGTVSGNTIYF. CDR3 nucleotide sequence: TGTGCCAGCAGCTTCAGGGCCGGGACAGTGTCTGGAAACACCATATATTTT. This sequence joins TRBV7-9 and TRBJ1-3; 7 bases line up with TRBD1. The J segment lost 1 base and the V segment lost 3 bases, leaving 9 bases of the junction unmatched. In germline, CDR1 is SEHNR, CDR2 FQNEAQ (reference sequence). The CDR3 is 17 amino acids.

This clonotype was recorded many times. The rearrangement links TRBV27 to TRBJ2-7, with 12 bases matching TRBD2. Looked up from germline, CDR1 is MNHEY and CDR2 is SMNVEV (reference sequence). Trimming took 0 bases from V and 3 from J; bases not matched to a gene: 3. The CDR3 contains 16 residues. The CDR3 reads CASSLSGLAGSYEQYF. DNA for the CDR3: TGTGCCAGCAGTTTATCAGGACTAGCGGGGAGCTACGAGCAGTACTTC.

This clonotype was seen ten or more times. The V call is TRBV18, the J call TRBJ2-3, with a tentative D call TRBD1 (6 bases). V lost 3 bases and J 3 bases, leaving 19 bases between the germline ends. Germline V CDR1 and CDR2: KGHSH, LQKENI. This CDR3 region has 17 residues. CDR3 in amino acids: CASSPTLGQWGTDTQYF. CDR3 DNA: TGTGCCAGCTCACCCACCCTAGGACAGTGGGGGACAGATACGCAGTATTTT.

This chain joins TRBV6-5 and TRBJ2-3, with 7 positions matching TRBD2. Trimming took 2 bases from V and 2 from J; bases not matched to a gene: 4. Germline CDR1 and CDR2: MNHEY and SVGAGI. The CDR3 totals 15 residues. The CDR3 sequence is CASSYGSGTTDTQYF. The DNA for the CDR3 is TGTGCCAGCAGTTACGGCAGCGGGACCACAGATACGCAGTATTTT.

There are many counts of this clonotype. This chain connects TRBV7-2 to TRBJ1-2; D perhaps matches TRBD1 (5 bases). V was pared by 1 base and J by 6 bases, with 6 bases between. CDR1 and CDR2 (germline): SGHTA, FQGNSA. The CDR3 is 12 residues long. The CDR3 DNA sequence: TGTGCCAGCAGCTTAGTCAGGGATGGCTACACCTTC. This translates into CASSLVRDGYTF.

The chain links TRBV4-2 to TRBJ2-7, with 7 bases identical to TRBD1. With V trimmed by 5 bases and J by 3 bases, 7 bases remained unmatched. The CDR3 consists of 14 residues. Germline CDR1 reads LGHNA; CDR2 reads YNFKEQ. This CDR3 reads CASSTGQVIYEQYF. Here the CDR3 DNA reads TGTGCCAGCAGCACAGGACAGGTCATCTACGAGCAGTACTTC.

This clonotype has at least ten counts. The chain is built from TRBV7-8 and TRBJ2-2, with D possibly being TRBD2 (6 bases). Trimming removed 4 bases from V and 2 bases from J, with 20 bases in between. There are 18 residues in the CDR3. From germline, CDR1 is SGHVS and CDR2 FQNEAQ. The CDR3 DNA reads as TGTGCCAGCAGCTCCACTATTTTGGCGGGACTTAACACCGGGGAGCTGTTTTTT. Protein sequence: CASSSTILAGLNTGELFF. Full variable domain (missing parts from reference TRBV7-8 and TRBJ2-2): GAGVSQSPRYKVAKRGQDVALRCDPISGHVSLFWYQQALGQGPEFLTYFQNEAQLDKSGLPSDRFFAERPEGSVSTLKIQRTQQEDSAVYLCASSSTILAGLNTGELFFGEGSRLTVL.

This clonotype has only a few counts. The chain joins TRBV9 to TRBJ1-2; D remains ambiguous. Germline-derived CDR1 and CDR2 are SGDLS and YYNGEE. The CDR3 is 14 amino acids. V lost 2 bases to trimming and J lost 0 bases, with 8 bases between them. DNA of the CDR3: TGTGCCAGCAGCGTTGGCGGAGCTAACTATGGCTACACCTTC. Translated, it gives CASSVGGANYGYTF.

This clonotype was observed many times. The CDR3 DNA reads TGTGCCAGCAGTTTACTCGACCCGGCAGAAGCTTTCTTT. Encoded protein: CASSLLDPAEAFF. V gene TRBV27 combines with J gene TRBJ1-1, with D unclear. The V gene lost 2 bases and the J gene lost 8 bases, with 12 bases spanning the gap. The CDR3 totals 13 residues. Germline CDR1 and CDR2: MNHEY and SMNVEV (reference sequence).

The V call is TRBV7-9, the J call TRBJ2-3; unclear D gene. CDR3 length: 12 residues. The germline gives CDR1 SEHNR, CDR2 FQNEAQ (reference sequence). The V end lost 1 base, the J end lost 5 bases, and 4 bases lay between the germline ends. The CDR3 loop is CASSLVGDTQYF. The DNA for the CDR3 is TGTGCCAGCAGCTTAGTCGGAGATACGCAGTATTTT. Full variable domain (outside the CDR3, taken from reference TRBV7-9 and TRBJ2-3): DTGVSQNPRHKITKRGQNVTFRCDPISEHNRLYWYRQTLGQGPEFLTYFQNEAQLEKSRLLSDRFSAERPKGSFSTLEIQRTEQGDSAMYLCASSLVGDTQYFGPGTRLTVL.

This clonotype was found many times. The rearrangement links TRBV20-1 to TRBJ2-4; TRBD2 matches at 10 bases. The CDR3 runs 14 residues. V dropped 1 base and J dropped 12; count of bases not matched to a gene: 9. Germline V lookup: CDR1 DFQATT, CDR2 SNEGSKA (reference sequence). The CDR3 loop is CSARGDAAGGTQYF. DNA of the CDR3: TGCAGTGCTAGAGGCGACGCAGCGGGGGGGACTCAGTACTTC.

This clonotype showed up just a few times. The genes are TRBV20-1 and TRBJ1-5; the D is unclear. CDR1 DFQATT and CDR2 SNEGSKA come from the germline V gene (reference sequence). The CDR3 spans 14 residues. Trimming took 0 bases from V and 7 from J, leaving 13 bases between them. The CDR3 is CSARDINMRQPQHF. CDR3 coding DNA: TGCAGTGCTAGAGATATCAACATGAGACAGCCCCAGCATTTT.

This chain joins TRBV27 and TRBJ1-2, with D tentatively TRBD1 (5 bases). The germline V gene has CDR1 MNHEY and CDR2 SMNVEV (reference sequence). The V end lost 1 base, the J end lost 8 bases, and 14 bases lay between the germline ends. The CDR3 runs 14 residues. CDR3 DNA sequence: TGTGCCAGCAGTTTATTCCTACAGGCCGGCGGCTACACCTTC. Its translation is CASSLFLQAGGYTF.

This clonotype was observed a few times. The chain joins TRBV7-2 to TRBJ2-1, with 7 bases matching TRBD2. CDR3 size: 14 residues. CDR1 SGHTA and CDR2 FQGNSA come from the germline V gene. V was clipped by 6 bases and J by 2 bases; unmatched bases: 4. The CDR3 DNA follows: TGTGCCAGCAGGAAAAGCGGGACCTACAATGAGCAGTTCTTC. Its translation is CASRKSGTYNEQFF. Full variable domain (missing parts from reference TRBV7-2 and TRBJ2-1): GAGVSQSPSNKVTEKGKDVELRCDPISGHTALYWYRQSLGQGLEFLIYFQGNSAPDKSGLPSDRFSAERTGGSVSTLTIQRTQQEDSAVYLCASRKSGTYNEQFFGPGTRLTVL.

The table lists this clonotype with a few counts. The V call is TRBV5-5, the J call TRBJ2-7; D is perhaps TRBD2 (5 bases). The CDR3 has 15 amino acids. Trimming removed 4 bases from V and 5 bases from J, with 19 bases in between. Germline V gene lookup returns CDR1 SGHKS and CDR2 YYEKEE (reference sequence). The CDR3 DNA is TGTGCCAGCAGCGTCCGGGATAGAAACATCCACGAGCAGTACTTC. Its translation: CASSVRDRNIHEQYF.

The CDR3 protein is CASSLFGLPSNVLTF. In nucleotides, the CDR3 is TGTGCCAGCAGCTTATTTGGACTGCCGAGCAACGTCCTGACTTTC. V usage is TRBV7-2 and J usage is TRBJ2-6; possible D gene TRBD2, 5 bases. Germline-derived CDR1 and CDR2 are SGHTA and FQGNSA. This CDR3 comprises 15 residues. V lost 2 bases and J 9 bases, leaving 14 bases between the germline ends. The full variable domain, completed using reference TRBV7-2 and TRBJ2-6, is GAGVSQSPSNKVTEKGKDVELRCDPISGHTALYWYRQSLGQGLEFLIYFQGNSAPDKSGLPSDRFSAERTGGSVSTLTIQRTQQEDSAVYLCASSLFGLPSNVLTFGAGSRLTVL.

This clonotype was seen more than once but under ten times. This chain links TRBV5-1 with TRBJ2-3; D is perhaps TRBD1 (6 bases). V was trimmed by 0 bases and J by 2 bases, leaving 13 bases between them. CDR1 and CDR2 from the germline V gene are SGHRS and YFSETQ. The CDR3 has 16 residues. This chain's CDR3 is CASSLGGGQITDTQYF. In nucleotides, the CDR3 is TGCGCCAGCAGCTTGGGAGGCGGACAGATCACAGATACGCAGTATTTT.